This T cell receptor beta chain came from a study of T cell changes during pregnancy in multiple sclerosis. This table comes from immunoSEQ multiplex PCR, and its TCRdb copy is limited to in-frame clones, with some not included. The table records 30,000 to 50,000 clones, approximately 91% of them present only once. This CDR3 has 12 amino acids. V lost 5 bases and J 6 bases, leaving 11 bases between the germline ends. CDR1 MDHEN and CDR2 SYDVKM come from the germline V gene. This chain links TRBV28 with TRBJ2-7; D gene uncertain. The receptor comes from a female donor in good health, enrolled as a control in a pregnancy study. The sample consisted of CD4+ T cells from peripheral blood mononuclear cells, taken in the third trimester of pregnancy. The CDR3 region is CASSLKNSEQYF. The DNA of the CDR3 is TGTGCCAGCAGTCTCAAGAACAGCGAGCAGTACTTC.